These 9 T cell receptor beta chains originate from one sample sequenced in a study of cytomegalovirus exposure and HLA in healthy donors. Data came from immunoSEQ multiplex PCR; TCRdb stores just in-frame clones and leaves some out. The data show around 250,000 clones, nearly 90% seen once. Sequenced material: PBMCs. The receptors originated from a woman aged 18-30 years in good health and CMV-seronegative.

CDR3 DNA sequence: TGTGCCAGCAGCTTGTCTGGGGGCGATCAGCCCCAGCATTTT. It encodes CASSLSGGDQPQHF. The chain has TRBV5-4 and TRBJ1-5, with D perhaps matching TRBD1 (6 bases). V lost 1 base to trimming and J lost 5 bases, with 10 bases between them. The CDR3 is 14 residues long. Germline V gene data show CDR1 as SGHNT and CDR2 as YYREEE (reference sequence).

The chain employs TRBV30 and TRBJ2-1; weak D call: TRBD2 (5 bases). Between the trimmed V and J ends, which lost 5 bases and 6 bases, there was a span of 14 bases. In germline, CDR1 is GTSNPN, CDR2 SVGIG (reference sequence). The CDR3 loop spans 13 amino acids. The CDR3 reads CAWGSGWGNEQFF. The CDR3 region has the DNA TGTGCCTGGGGTTCGGGGTGGGGCAATGAGCAGTTCTTC.

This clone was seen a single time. The CDR3 reads CASSERDRGLNTEAFF. CDR3 in DNA: TGTGCCAGCAGTGAACGGGACAGGGGGCTGAACACTGAAGCTTTCTTT. The chain links TRBV6-1 to TRBJ1-1; TRBD1 agrees at 12 bases. There are 16 residues in the CDR3. J lost 0 bases, V lost 2 bases, and 1 base had no gene match. Germline assignment: CDR1 MNHNS and CDR2 SASEGT.

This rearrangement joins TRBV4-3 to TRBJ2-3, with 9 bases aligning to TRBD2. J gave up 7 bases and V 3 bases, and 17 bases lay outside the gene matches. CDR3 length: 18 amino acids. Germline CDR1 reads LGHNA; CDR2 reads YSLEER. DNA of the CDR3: TGCGCCAGCAGCCAGGAGGTGGCGGGGGGGCCCCTAGTTTATACGCAGTATTTT. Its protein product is CASSQEVAGGPLVYTQYF.

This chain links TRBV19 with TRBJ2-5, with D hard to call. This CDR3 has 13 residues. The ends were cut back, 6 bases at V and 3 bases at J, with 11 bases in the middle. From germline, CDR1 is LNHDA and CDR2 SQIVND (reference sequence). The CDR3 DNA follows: TGTGCCAGTAGCCCCACGGTAGAAGAGACCCAGTACTTC. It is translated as CASSPTVEETQYF.

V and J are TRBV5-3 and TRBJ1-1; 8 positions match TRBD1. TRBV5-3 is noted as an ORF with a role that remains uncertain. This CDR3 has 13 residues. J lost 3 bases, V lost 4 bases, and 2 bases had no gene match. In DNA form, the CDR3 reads TGTGCCAGAAGCCCGGACAGGGACACTGAAGCTTTCTTT. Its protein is CARSPDRDTEAFF.

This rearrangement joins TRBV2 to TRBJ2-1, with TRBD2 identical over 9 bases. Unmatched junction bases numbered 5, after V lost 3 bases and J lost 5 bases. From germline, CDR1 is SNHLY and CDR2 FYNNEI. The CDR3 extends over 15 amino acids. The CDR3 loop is CASSDVGGGDNEQFF. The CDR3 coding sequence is TGTGCCAGCAGTGATGTGGGCGGGGGGGACAATGAGCAGTTCTTC.

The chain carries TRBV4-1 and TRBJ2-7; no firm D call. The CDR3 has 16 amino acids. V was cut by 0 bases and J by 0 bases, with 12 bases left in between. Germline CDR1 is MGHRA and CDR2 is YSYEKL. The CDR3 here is CASSQDPRTSSYEQYF. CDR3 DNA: TGCGCCAGCAGCCAAGATCCCCGCACGAGCTCCTACGAGCAGTACTTC.

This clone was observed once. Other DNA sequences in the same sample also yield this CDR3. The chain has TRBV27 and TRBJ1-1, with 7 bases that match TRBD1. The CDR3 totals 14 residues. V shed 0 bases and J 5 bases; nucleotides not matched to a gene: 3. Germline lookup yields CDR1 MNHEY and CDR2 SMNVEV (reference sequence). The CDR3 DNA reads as TGTGCCAGCAGTTTATCCCCAGGGGGGACTGAAGCTTTCTTT. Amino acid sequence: CASSLSPGGTEAFF.